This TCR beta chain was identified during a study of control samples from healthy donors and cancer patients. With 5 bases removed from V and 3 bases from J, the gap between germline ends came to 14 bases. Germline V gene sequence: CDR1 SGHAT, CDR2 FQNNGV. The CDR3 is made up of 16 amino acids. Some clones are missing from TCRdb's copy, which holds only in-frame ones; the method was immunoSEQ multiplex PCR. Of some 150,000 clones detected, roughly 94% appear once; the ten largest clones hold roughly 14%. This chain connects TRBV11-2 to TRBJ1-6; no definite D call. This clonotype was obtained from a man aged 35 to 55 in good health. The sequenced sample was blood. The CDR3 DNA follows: TGTGCCAGCAGCGCAGACTGGGGTATCTATAATTCACCCCTCCACTTT. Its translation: CASSADWGIYNSPLHF.